The entry below describes one T cell receptor (beta chain). Method: immunoSEQ multiplex PCR; TCRdb's copy keeps in-frame clones and lacks some. This sample has fewer than 200,000 clones, with around 89% found just once. The record originates from a study of blood T cell repertoires in COVID-19. Overall study: PBMCs, B-cell-depleted T cells, or T cells were the source of the cDNA or gDNA that made up the material.

The germline V gene has CDR1 SEHNR and CDR2 FQNEAQ (reference sequence). V was pared by 7 bases and J by 1 base, with 11 bases between. The CDR3 runs to 13 residues. The source is a man between 18 and 29 years old who had recovered from COVID-19. The material sequenced was peripheral blood. The V and J genes are TRBV7-9 and TRBJ2-7; D perhaps matches TRBD1 (6 bases). The CDR3 protein is CASKQGSSYEQYF. Written as DNA, the CDR3 is TGTGCCAGCAAACAGGGATCTTCCTACGAGCAGTACTTC.